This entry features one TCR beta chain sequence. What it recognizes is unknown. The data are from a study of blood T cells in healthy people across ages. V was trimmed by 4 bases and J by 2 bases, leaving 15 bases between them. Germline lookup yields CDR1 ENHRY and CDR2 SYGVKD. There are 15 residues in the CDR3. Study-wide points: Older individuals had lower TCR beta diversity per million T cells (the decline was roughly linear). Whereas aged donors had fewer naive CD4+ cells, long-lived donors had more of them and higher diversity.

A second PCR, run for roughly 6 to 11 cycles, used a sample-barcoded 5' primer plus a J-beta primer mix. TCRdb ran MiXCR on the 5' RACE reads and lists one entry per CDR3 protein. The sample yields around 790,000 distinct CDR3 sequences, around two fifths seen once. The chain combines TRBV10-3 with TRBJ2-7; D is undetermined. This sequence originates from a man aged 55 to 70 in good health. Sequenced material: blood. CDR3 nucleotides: TGTGCCATCAGTGGGGAAGGCCCCCTTCCCTACGAGCAGTACTTC. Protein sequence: CAISGEGPLPYEQYF.